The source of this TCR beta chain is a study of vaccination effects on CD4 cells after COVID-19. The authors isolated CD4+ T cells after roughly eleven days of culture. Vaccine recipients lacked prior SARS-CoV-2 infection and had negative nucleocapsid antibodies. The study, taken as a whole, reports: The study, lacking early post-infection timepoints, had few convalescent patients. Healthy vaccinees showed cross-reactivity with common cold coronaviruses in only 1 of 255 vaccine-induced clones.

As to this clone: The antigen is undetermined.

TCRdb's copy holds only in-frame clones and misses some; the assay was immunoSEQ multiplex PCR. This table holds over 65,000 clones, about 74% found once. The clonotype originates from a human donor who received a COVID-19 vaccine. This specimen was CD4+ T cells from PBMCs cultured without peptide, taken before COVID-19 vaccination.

The CDR3 loop reads CASSQLGGQGFCKQETQYF. The DNA for the CDR3 is TGCGCCAGCAGTCAATTAGGGGGACAGGGGTTTTGTAAGCAAGAGACCCAGTACTTC. The chain recombines TRBV23-1 with TRBJ2-5; TRBD1 aligns across 10 bases. TRBV23-1 is given ORF status, its function remaining uncertain. Trimming cost V 1 base and J 2 bases; bases outside gene matches: 13. The CDR3 is made up of 19 amino acids.